The clone carrying this TCR beta chain was counted ten times or more. Its antigen is currently unknown. These data are taken from a study of post-analysis software for immune sequencing data. Study-wide points: Batch-mates among the samples co-clustered strongly by F measure. People with multiple sclerosis had a significantly lower normalized Chao1 diversity than controls did. Five or six TRBV segments, including TRBV5-6, TRBV5-1 and TRBV20-1, were more frequent in patients than controls.

This CDR3 has 14 residues. The V gene lost 4 bases and the J gene lost 1 base, with 11 bases spanning the gap. Germline V CDR1 and CDR2: LGHNA, YSLEER. Unique molecular identifiers tagged the TCR beta cDNA libraries. TCRdb reprocessed the PCR reads with MiXCR, giving one entry per CDR3 protein. The sample consists of around 400,000 distinct CDR3 sequences, roughly 30% of them appearing once. The chain couples TRBV4-3 to TRBJ2-7; D possibly matches TRBD1 or TRBD2 (5 bases each). The clonotype was recovered from a girl under 18 with multiple sclerosis. The sequencing input was blood. The CDR3 sequence is CASSPQGDSYEQYF. The DNA of the CDR3 is TGCGCCAGCAGCCCCCAGGGAGATTCCTACGAGCAGTACTTC.